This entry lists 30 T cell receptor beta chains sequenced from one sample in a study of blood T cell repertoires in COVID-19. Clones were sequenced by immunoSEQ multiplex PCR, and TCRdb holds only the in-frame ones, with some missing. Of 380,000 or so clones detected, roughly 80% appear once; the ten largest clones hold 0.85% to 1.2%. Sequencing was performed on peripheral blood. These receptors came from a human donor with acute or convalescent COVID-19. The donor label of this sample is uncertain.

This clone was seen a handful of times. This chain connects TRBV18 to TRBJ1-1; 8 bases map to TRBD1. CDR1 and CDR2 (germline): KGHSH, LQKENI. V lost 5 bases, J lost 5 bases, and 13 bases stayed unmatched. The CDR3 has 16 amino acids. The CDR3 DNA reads TGTGCCAGCTCAATCTCAGGGGGCGCGGGTCTTACTGAAGCTTTCTTT. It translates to CASSISGGAGLTEAFF.

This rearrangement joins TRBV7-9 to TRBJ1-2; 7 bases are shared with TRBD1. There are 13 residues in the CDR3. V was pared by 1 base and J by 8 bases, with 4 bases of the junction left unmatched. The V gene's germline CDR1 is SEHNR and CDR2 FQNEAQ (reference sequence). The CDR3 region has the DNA TGTGCCAGCAGCTTAGAGGGGGCGGGAGGCTACACCTTC. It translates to CASSLEGAGGYTF.

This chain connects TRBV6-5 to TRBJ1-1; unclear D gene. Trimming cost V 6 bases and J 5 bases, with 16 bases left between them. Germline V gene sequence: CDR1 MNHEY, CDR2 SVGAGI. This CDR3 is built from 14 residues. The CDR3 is CASRAYVGDTEAFF. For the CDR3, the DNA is TGTGCCAGCAGGGCCTACGTCGGAGATACTGAAGCTTTCTTT.

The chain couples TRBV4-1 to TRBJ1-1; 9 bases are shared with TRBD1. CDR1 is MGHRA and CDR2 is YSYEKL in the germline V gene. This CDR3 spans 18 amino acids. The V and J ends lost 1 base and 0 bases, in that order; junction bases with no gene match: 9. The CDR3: CASSQVSGTGFLNTEAFF. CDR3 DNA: TGCGCCAGCAGCCAAGTTTCCGGGACAGGGTTCTTGAACACTGAAGCTTTCTTT.

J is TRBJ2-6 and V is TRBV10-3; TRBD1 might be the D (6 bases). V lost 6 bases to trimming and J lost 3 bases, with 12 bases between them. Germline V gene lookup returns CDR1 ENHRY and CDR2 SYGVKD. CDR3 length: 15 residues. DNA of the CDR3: TGTGCCATCAGCGCCACAGGGAATGGGGCCAACGTCCTGACTTTC. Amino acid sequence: CAISATGNGANVLTF.

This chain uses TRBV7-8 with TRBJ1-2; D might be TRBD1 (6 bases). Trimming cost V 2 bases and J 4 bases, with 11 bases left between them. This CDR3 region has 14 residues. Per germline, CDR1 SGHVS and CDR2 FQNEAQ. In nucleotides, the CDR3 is TGTGCCAGCAGCTTAACGGACAGTTTCTATGGCTACACCTTC. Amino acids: CASSLTDSFYGYTF.

This CDR3 reads CASSLKFGVPYNEQFF. The CDR3 bases are TGTGCCAGCAGCTTAAAGTTCGGGGTCCCCTACAATGAGCAGTTCTTC. The chain combines TRBV7-2 with TRBJ2-1, with a weak D call TRBD2 (5 bases). Per the germline V gene, CDR1 is SGHTA and CDR2 is FQGNSA. The CDR3 loop spans 16 amino acids. V lost 2 bases and J 2 bases, leaving 13 bases between the germline ends.

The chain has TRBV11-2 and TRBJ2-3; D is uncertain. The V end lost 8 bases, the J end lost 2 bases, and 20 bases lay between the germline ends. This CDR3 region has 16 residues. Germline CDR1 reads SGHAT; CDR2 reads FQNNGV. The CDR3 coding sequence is TGTGCCAGCGCCCCCCTTCGATGGCAGAACACAGATACGCAGTATTTT. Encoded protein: CASAPLRWQNTDTQYF.

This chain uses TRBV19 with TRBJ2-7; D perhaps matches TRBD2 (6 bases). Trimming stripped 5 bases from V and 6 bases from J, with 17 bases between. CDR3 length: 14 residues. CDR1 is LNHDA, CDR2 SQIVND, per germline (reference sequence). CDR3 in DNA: TGTGCCAGTAGTTGGAACGGGGGATCATTCGAGCAGTACTTC. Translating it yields CASSWNGGSFEQYF.

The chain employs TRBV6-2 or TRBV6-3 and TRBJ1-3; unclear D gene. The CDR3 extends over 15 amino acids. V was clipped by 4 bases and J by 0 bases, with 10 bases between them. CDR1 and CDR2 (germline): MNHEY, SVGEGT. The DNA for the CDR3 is TGTGCCAGCAGTTCTAGCGTCGTCTCTGGAAACACCATATATTTT. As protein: CASSSSVVSGNTIYF.

The CDR3 sequence: CASSRGTVYEQYF. The CDR3 DNA reads TGTGCCAGCAGCCGAGGGACAGTTTACGAGCAGTACTTC. This sequence joins TRBV3-1 (or the pseudogene TRBV3-2) and TRBJ2-7, with TRBD1 identical over 7 bases. CDR1 LGHDT and CDR2 YNNKEL come from the germline V gene (reference sequence). The CDR3 totals 13 residues. Trimming took 4 bases from V and 4 from J; bases not matched to a gene: 4.

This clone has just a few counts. The CDR3 reads CASSMLEGGRYGYTF. The CDR3 bases are TGTGCCAGTAGTATGCTAGAAGGGGGACGCTATGGCTACACCTTC. This chain connects TRBV19 to TRBJ1-2; a weak D match, TRBD1 (6 bases). The length of the CDR3 is 15 residues. Between the trimmed V and J ends, which lost 3 bases and 4 bases, there was a span of 15 bases. Germline V gene sequence: CDR1 LNHDA, CDR2 SQIVND (reference sequence). The entire variable domain, with the rest obtained from reference TRBV19 and TRBJ1-2, is as follows: DGGITQSPKYLFRKEGQNVTLSCEQNLNHDAMYWYRQDPGQGLRLIYYSQIVNDFQKGDIAEGYSVSREKKESFPLTVTSAQKNPTAFYLCASSMLEGGRYGYTFGSGTRLTVV.

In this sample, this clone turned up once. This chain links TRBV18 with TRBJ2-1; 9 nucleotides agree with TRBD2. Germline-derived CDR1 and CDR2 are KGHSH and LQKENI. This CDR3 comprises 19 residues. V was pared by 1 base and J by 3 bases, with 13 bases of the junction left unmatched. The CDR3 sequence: CASSPRVGTSKTDYNEQFF. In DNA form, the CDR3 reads TGTGCCAGCTCACCACGAGTGGGGACTAGCAAAACGGACTACAATGAGCAGTTCTTC.

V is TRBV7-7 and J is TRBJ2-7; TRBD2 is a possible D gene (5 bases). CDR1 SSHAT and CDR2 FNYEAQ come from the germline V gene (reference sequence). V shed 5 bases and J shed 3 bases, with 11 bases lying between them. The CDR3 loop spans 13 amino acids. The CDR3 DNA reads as TGTGCCAGCAGCCATGGACGGGGCTACGAGCAGTACTTC. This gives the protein CASSHGRGYEQYF.

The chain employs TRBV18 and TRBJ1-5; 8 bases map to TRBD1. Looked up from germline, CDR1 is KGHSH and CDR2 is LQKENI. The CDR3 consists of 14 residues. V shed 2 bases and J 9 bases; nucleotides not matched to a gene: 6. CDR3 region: CASSPGQGAPPQHF. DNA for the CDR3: TGTGCCAGCTCACCAGGCCAGGGGGCTCCGCCCCAGCATTTT.

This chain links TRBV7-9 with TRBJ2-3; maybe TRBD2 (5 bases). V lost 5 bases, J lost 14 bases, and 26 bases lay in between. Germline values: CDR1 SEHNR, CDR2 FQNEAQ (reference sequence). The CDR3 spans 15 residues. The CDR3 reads CASSVERGPRESRYF. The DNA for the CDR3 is TGTGCCAGCAGCGTGGAACGGGGTCCACGAGAGTCGAGGTATTTT.

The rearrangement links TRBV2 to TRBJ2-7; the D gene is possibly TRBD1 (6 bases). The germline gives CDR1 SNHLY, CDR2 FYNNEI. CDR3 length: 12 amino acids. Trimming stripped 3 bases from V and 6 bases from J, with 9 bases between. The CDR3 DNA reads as TGTGCCAGCAGTGAGGGGGCCGTCGAGCAGTACTTC. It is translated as CASSEGAVEQYF. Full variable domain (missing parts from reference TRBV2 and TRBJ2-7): EPEVTQTPSHQVTQMGQEVILRCVPISNHLYFYWYRQILGQKVEFLVSFYNNEISEKSEIFDDQFSVERPDGSNFTLKIRSTKLEDSAMYFCASSEGAVEQYFGPGTRLTVT.

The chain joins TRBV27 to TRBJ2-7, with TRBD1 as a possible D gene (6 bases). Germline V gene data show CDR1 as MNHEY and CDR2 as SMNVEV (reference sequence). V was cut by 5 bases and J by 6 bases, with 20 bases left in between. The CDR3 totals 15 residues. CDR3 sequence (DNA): TGTGCCAGCAGTCGTACCACACAGGGTAACGGCGAGCAGTACTTC. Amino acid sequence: CASSRTTQGNGEQYF.

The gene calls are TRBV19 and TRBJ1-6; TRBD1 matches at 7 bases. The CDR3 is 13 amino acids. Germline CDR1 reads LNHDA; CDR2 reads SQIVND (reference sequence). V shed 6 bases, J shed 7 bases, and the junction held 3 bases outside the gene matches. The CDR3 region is CASRGTVNSPLHF. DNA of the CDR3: TGTGCCAGTAGAGGGACAGTCAATTCACCCCTCCACTTT.

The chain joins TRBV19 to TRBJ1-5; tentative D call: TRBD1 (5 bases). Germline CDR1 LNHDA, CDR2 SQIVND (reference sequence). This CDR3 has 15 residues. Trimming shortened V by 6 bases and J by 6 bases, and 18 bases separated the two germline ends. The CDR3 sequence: CASRLSGGGTQPQHF. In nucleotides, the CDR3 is TGTGCCAGTAGGCTCTCCGGGGGGGGGACTCAGCCCCAGCATTTT.

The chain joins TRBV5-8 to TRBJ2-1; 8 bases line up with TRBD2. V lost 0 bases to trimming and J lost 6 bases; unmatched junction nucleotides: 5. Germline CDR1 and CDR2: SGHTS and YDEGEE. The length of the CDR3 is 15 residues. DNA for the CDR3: TGTGCCAGCAGCTTGGGGACTAGCAGAGTCAATGAGCAGTTCTTC. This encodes CASSLGTSRVNEQFF.

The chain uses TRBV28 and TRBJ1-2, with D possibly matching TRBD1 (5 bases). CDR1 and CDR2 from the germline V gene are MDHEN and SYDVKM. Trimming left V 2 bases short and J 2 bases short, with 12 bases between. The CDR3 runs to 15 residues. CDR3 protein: CASSLGRGANYGYTF. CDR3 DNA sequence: TGTGCCAGCAGTTTAGGTAGGGGCGCGAACTATGGCTACACCTTC.

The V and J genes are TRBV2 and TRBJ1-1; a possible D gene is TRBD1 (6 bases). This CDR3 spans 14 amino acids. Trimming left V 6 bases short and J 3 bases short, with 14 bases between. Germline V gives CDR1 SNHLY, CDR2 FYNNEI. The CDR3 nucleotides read TGTGCCAGCAGGAGCCAGGGGAAGGACACTGAAGCTTTCTTT. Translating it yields CASRSQGKDTEAFF.

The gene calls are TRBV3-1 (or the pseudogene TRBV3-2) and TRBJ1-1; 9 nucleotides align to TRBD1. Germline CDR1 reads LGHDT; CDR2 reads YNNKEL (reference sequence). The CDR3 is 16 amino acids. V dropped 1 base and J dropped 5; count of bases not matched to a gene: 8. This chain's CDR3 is CASSQVGGQGRTEAFF. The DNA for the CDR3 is TGTGCCAGCAGCCAAGTAGGTGGACAGGGGAGGACTGAAGCTTTCTTT.

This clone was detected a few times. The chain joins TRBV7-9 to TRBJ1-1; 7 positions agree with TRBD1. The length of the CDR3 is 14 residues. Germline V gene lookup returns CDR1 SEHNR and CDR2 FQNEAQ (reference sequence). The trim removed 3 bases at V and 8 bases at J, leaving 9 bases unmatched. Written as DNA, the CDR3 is TGTGCCAGCAGCTTTGAGGGGGCCCGGGGCGAAGCTTTCTTT. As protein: CASSFEGARGEAFF.

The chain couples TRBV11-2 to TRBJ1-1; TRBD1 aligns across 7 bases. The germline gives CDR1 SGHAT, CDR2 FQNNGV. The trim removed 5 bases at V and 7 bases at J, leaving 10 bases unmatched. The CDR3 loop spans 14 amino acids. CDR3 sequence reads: CASSPMTGIIEAFF. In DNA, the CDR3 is TGTGCCAGCAGCCCTATGACAGGGATAATTGAAGCTTTCTTT. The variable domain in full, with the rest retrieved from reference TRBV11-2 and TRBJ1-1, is EAGVAQSPRYKIIEKRQSVAFWCNPISGHATLYWYQQILGQGPKLLIQFQNNGVVDDSQLPKDRFSAERLKGVDSTLKIQPAKLEDSAVYLCASSPMTGIIEAFFGQGTRLTVV.

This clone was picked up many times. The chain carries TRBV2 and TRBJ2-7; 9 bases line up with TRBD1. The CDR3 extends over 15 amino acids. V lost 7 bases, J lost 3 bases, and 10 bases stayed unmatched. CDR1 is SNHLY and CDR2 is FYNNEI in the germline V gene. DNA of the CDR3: TGTGCCAGCAAAGACAGGGGGTACGATTACTACGAGCAGTACTTC. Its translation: CASKDRGYDYYEQYF.

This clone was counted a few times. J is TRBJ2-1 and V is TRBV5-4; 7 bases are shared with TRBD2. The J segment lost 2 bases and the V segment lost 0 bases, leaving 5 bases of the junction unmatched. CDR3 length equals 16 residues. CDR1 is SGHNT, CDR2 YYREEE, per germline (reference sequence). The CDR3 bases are TGTGCCAGCAGCTTGGCGAGGCTAGCGGCCTACAATGAGCAGTTCTTC. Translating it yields CASSLARLAAYNEQFF.

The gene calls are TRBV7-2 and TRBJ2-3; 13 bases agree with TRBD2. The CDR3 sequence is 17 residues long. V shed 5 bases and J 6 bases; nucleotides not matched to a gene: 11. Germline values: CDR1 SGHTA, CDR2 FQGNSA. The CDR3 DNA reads TGTGCCAGCAGCCATTTACTTTGGACTAGCGGGGGTGATACGCAGTATTTT. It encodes CASSHLLWTSGGDTQYF.

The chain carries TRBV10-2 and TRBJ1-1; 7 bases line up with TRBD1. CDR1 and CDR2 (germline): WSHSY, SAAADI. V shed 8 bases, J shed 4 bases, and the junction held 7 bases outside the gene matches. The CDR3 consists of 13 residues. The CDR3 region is CASLQGRGTEAFF. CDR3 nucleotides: TGCGCCAGCTTACAGGGGCGAGGCACTGAAGCTTTCTTT.